These 7 T cell receptor beta chains were all obtained from the same sample, sequenced in a study of shared clonotypes between healthy human individuals (dated by TCRdb to the early 2020s). The library was built by means of the immunoSEQ multiplex PCR assay. TCRdb took this table from immuneACCESS and kept in-frame rearrangements with V and J called. Such tables lack part of the clones; where checked against another copy, unresolved V genes explain under half of the gap, and the rest is unexplained. The sample includes nearly 1,000,000 clones, with 60% to 85% observed a single time. The top ten constitute 1.5% of the sample. Sequencing used memory CD4+ T cells sorted from blood. The sample's cell subset or site label is to be understood as: CD45RA-negative fraction. These receptors originate from a man between 18 and 35 years old in good health.

The chain carries TRBV28 and TRBJ1-2, with D tentatively TRBD1 (6 bases). V was shortened by 3 bases and J by 1 base, with 21 bases between the two germline ends. Germline assignment: CDR1 MDHEN and CDR2 SYDVKM. CDR3 size: 18 residues. The CDR3 nucleotides read TGTGCCAGCAGTTTTACGTACCCCTTCAGGGGCGATAACTATGGCTACACCTTC. As protein: CASSFTYPFRGDNYGYTF.

The chain is built from TRBV4-2 and TRBJ2-3; 9 bases line up with TRBD2. The CDR3 loop spans 16 amino acids. J was trimmed by 4 bases and V by 6 bases; bases with no gene match: 11. Germline values: CDR1 LGHNA, CDR2 YNFKEQ. Here the CDR3 reads CASSFHGREGPDTQYF. DNA for the CDR3: TGTGCCAGCAGTTTCCACGGGCGGGAGGGTCCAGATACGCAGTATTTT.

This clone has at least ten counts. The chain recombines TRBV16 with TRBJ2-5; D is unclear. V lost 2 bases, J lost 2 bases, and 9 bases lay in between. Germline V gene data show CDR1 as KGHSY and CDR2 as FQNENV. The CDR3 sequence is 14 residues long. CDR3 bases: TGTGCCAGCAGCCAAAGACTTCAGCAAGAGACCCAGTACTTC. The encoded protein is CASSQRLQQETQYF.

This clone has just a few counts. The chain carries TRBV20-1 and TRBJ1-5; D gene uncertain. The V and J ends lost 6 bases and 7 bases respectively, with 10 bases between them. The CDR3 totals 11 residues. The germline V gene encodes CDR1 DFQATT and CDR2 SNEGSKA (reference sequence). The CDR3 loop reads CSAPAGQPQHF. The CDR3, as DNA: TGCAGTGCCCCCGCCGGCCAGCCCCAGCATTTT.

The chain employs TRBV28 and TRBJ1-4; D is perhaps TRBD1 (5 bases). The CDR3 is 16 residues long. CDR1 and CDR2 (germline): MDHEN, SYDVKM. Deletions cut 2 bases from V and 0 bases from J, with 10 bases between. The CDR3 protein is CASSLVGAATNEKLFF. CDR3 coding DNA: TGTGCCAGCAGTTTAGTAGGGGCTGCAACTAATGAAAAACTGTTTTTT.

This clone was picked up one time. This sequence joins TRBV6-1 and TRBJ1-2, with D possibly TRBD1 on 5 matching bases. V gave up 5 bases and J gave up 8 bases, with 18 bases separating them. Germline V gives CDR1 MNHNS, CDR2 SASEGT. The CDR3 length is 14 residues. The CDR3 sequence is CASSPPGGRLGYTF. As DNA, the CDR3 is TGTGCCAGCAGTCCCCCTGGGGGTCGGCTCGGCTACACCTTC.

The chain has TRBV5-6 and TRBJ1-1; weak D call: TRBD1 (6 bases). The ends were cut back, 4 bases at V and 5 bases at J, with 18 bases in the middle. Per germline, CDR1 SGHDT and CDR2 YYEEEE. CDR3 length equals 15 residues. CDR3 nucleotide sequence: TGTGCCAGCAGCCCAACCACAGGGAAGGGTACTGAAGCTTTCTTT. It specifies CASSPTTGKGTEAFF. Looking up the rest from reference TRBV5-6 and TRBJ1-1 gives the full variable domain: DAGVTQSPTHLIKTRGQQVTLRCSPKSGHDTVSWYQQALGQGPQFIFQYYEEEERQRGNFPDRFSGHQFPNYSSELNVNALLLGDSALYLCASSPTTGKGTEAFFGQGTRLTVV.